The TCR beta chain under discussion was sequenced for a study of cytomegalovirus exposure and HLA in healthy donors. Trimming removed 0 bases from V and 5 bases from J, with 12 bases in between. This CDR3 spans 15 amino acids. CDR1 and CDR2 from the germline V gene are SGHNT and YYREEE (reference sequence). It was with 60 Vbeta and 13 Jbeta primers that the PCR ran. Repertoires were generated with immunoSEQ multiplex PCR, while TCRdb's copy carries only in-frame clones and drops some. Altogether some 150,000 clones are present, around 80% being singletons, with the ten largest covering about 4.5%. This clone appeared once. At sampling all donors were nominally healthy, likely with unrecorded immune exposures.

The J gene is TRBJ2-1, the V gene TRBV5-4; D is possibly TRBD2 (7 bases). The specimen sequenced was PBMCs. This receptor was obtained from a man in his forties or fifties in good health and CMV-seronegative. The CDR3 region is CASSLVGGPHNEQFF. The CDR3 DNA is TGTGCCAGCAGCTTGGTGGGGGGGCCCCACAATGAGCAGTTCTTC.